The table lists the clone carrying this TCR beta chain with a count of one. The CDR3 runs 12 residues. CDR1 and CDR2 (germline): SGHRS, YFSETQ. V lost 1 base and J lost 5, with 6 bases in between. Authors' analysis steps: From reference gene primer amplification, estimates of nucleated cell counts were derived. This table comes from immunoSEQ multiplex PCR, and its TCRdb copy is limited to in-frame clones, with some not included. The DNA was the basis for D and trimming; V, J and clone size are from that table. Among roughly 570,000 clones listed, approximately 88% were seen once. This record comes from a study of blood T cell repertoires in COVID-19.

The source of this sequence is a woman between 45 and 60 years old with COVID-19, enrolled during active disease. The chain has TRBV5-1 and TRBJ2-5; D is possibly TRBD2 (5 bases). Sequenced input: peripheral blood. The CDR3 DNA reads as TGCGCCAGCAGCTTGCGAGGGGAGACCCAGTACTTC. This encodes CASSLRGETQYF. Complete variable domain (other parts from reference TRBV5-1 and TRBJ2-5): KAGVTQTPRYLIKTRGQQVTLSCSPISGHRSVSWYQQTPGQGLQFLFEYFSETQRNKGNFPGRFSGRQFSNSRSEMNVSTLELGDSALYLCASSLRGETQYFGPGTRLLVL.